This TCR beta chain was sequenced in a study of cytomegalovirus exposure and HLA in healthy donors. Regarding the study as a whole: Later work found that TCR association rates differed between HLA loci; DRB1 had the most and HLA-C the fewest. In a later analysis, the majority of CMV-associated beta chains seemingly showed HLA restriction.

The germline V gene encodes CDR1 MNHEY and CDR2 SVGAGI. This CDR3 has 13 residues. V was clipped by 9 bases and J by 3 bases, with 15 bases between them. In the PCR, 60 Vbeta and 13 Jbeta primers were used. The data were produced by immunoSEQ multiplex PCR, yet TCRdb's version contains in-frame clones alone and is incomplete. The data contain fewer than 250,000 clones, 60% to 80% of them singletons. This clone was counted only a few times. The antigen remains unidentified. The gene calls are TRBV6-5 and TRBJ2-7, with D perhaps TRBD1 (5 bases). The clonotype comes from a male donor in good health and CMV-seronegative. Sequencing used PBMCs. DNA for the CDR3: TGTGCCAGTAGTCGGCCTCAGGGCTACGAGCAGTACTTC. Translated, it gives CASSRPQGYEQYF.